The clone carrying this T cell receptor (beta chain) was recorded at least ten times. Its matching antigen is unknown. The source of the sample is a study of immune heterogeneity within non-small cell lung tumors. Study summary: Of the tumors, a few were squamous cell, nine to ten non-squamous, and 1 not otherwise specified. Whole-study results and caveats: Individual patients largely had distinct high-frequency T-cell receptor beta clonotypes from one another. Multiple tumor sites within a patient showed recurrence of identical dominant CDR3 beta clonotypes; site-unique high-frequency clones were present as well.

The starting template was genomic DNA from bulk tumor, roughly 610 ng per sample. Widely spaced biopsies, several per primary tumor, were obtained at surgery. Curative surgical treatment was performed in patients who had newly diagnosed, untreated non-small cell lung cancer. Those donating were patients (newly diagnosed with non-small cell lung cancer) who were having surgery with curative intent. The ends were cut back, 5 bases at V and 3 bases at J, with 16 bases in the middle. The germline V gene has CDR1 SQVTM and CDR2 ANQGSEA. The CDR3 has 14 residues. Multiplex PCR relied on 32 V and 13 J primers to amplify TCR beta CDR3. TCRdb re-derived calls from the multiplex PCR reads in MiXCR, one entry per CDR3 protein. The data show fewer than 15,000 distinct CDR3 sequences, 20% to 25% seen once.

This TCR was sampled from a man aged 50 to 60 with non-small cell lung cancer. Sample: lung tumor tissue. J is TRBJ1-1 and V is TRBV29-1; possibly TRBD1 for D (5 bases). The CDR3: CSVPVGAGDTEAFF. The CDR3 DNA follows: TGCAGCGTTCCCGTAGGGGCGGGGGACACTGAAGCTTTCTTT.